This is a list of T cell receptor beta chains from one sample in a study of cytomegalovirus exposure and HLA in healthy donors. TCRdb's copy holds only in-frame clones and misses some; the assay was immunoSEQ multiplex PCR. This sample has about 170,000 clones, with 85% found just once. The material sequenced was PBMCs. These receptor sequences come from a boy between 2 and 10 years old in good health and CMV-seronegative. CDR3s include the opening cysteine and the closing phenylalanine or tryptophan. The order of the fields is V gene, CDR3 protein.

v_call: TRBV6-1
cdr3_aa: CASSEEVGSGEKLFF

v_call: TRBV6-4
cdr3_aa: CASTRRTSGEYEQYF

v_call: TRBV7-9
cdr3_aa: CASSPGLAGFEQYF

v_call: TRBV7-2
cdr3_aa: CASSSPRAGGNTGELFF

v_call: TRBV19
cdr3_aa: CASSIQGRQETQYF

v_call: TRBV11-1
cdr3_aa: CASSIRPGGPSRTDTQYF

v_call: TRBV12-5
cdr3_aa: CASGLGLAREQFF

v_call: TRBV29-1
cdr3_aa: CSVDVGGNRGTKETQYF

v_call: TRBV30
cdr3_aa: CAWSEGKLSEQFF

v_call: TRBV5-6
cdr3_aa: CASSLVVAGGRGEQFF

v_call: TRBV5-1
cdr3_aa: CASSLLLSSEYAYEQYF

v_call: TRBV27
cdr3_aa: CASSLGTGREKLFF

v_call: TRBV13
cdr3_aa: CASSFGETQYF

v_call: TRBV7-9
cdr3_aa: CASSLSHPSTGELFF

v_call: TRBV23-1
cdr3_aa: CASSQSRVPGQSNEKLFF

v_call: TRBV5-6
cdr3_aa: CASSYSGQGLEAFF

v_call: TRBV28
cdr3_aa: CASSPRTTGAEQYF

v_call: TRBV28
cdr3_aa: CASSRTQSNEKLFF